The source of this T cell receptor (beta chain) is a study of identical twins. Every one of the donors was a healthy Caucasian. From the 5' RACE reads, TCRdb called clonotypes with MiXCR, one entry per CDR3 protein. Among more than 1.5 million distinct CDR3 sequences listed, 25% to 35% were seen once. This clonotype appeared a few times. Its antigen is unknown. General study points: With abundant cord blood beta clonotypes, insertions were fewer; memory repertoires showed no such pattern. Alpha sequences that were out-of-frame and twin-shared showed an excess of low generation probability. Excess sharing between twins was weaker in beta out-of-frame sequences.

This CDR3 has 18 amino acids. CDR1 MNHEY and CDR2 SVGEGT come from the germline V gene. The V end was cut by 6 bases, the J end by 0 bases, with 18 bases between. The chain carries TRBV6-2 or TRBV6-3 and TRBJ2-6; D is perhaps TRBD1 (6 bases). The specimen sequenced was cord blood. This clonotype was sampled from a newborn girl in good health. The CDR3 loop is CASRGTTIRSSGANVLTF. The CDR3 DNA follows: TGTGCCAGCAGAGGGACAACGATACGAAGCTCTGGGGCCAACGTCCTGACTTTC.